These 22 T cell receptor beta chains share one sample of origin, sequenced in a study of T cells in Graves' hyperthyroidism and ophthalmopathy. RNA transcripts yielded amplified TCR beta CDR3 regions. First-round RT-PCR targeting the TCR CDR3 was performed with the HTBI primer set. TCRdb redid the calling of the multiplex PCR reads with MiXCR, one entry per CDR3 protein. The sample lists some 700,000 distinct CDR3 sequences, roughly 17% occurring once. The sample consisted of blood. All receptors come from a man aged 50 to 60 with Graves' hyperthyroidism.

This clonotype has a handful of counts. The chain has TRBV28 and TRBJ2-3, with TRBD1 as a possible D gene (6 bases). CDR1 and CDR2 (germline): MDHEN, SYDVKM. The CDR3 is made up of 15 amino acids. Between the trimmed V and J ends, which lost 7 bases and 1 base, there was a span of 15 bases. In DNA form, the CDR3 reads TGTGCCAGCACTCGTGGGGGCTCTGGCACAGATACGCAGTATTTT. This codes for CASTRGGSGTDTQYF.

The chain combines TRBV2 with TRBJ2-2, with TRBD2 matching over 12 bases. CDR1 SNHLY and CDR2 FYNNEI come from the germline V gene. Trimming took 3 bases from V and 6 from J; bases not matched to a gene: 5. This CDR3 contains 16 residues. CDR3 sequence (DNA): TGTGCCAGCAGTGACCTTACTAGCGGGAGGTCCGGGGAGCTGTTTTTT. Translating it yields CASSDLTSGRSGELFF.

This clonotype has at least ten counts. The chain recombines TRBV28 with TRBJ2-6; perhaps TRBD2 as D (7 bases). The germline V and J ends were trimmed by 7 bases and 4 bases, with 14 bases remaining between them. The germline V gene has CDR1 MDHEN and CDR2 SYDVKM. This CDR3 region has 15 residues. The CDR3, as DNA: TGTGCCAGCATCGGTGGGGGGGCCGGGGCCAACGTCCTGACTTTC. This encodes CASIGGGAGANVLTF.

Concerning this clonotype: This clone may be a read error of a much larger clone one base away. The chain has TRBV30 and TRBJ1-1, with unresolved D. Germline CDR1 and CDR2: GTSNPN and SVGIG (reference sequence). This CDR3 region has 13 residues. CDR3: CAWSVRGLSEALF. CDR3 bases: TGTGCCTGGAGTGTACGAGGGCTTTCTGAAGCTCTCTTT. Combining the CDR3 with reference TRBV30 and TRBJ1-1 gives the whole variable domain SQTIHQWPATLVQPVGSPLSLECTVEGTSNPNLYWYRQAAGRGLQLLFYSVGIGQISSEVPQNLSASRPQDRQFILSSKKLLLSDSGFYLCAWSVRGLSEALFGQGTRLTVV.

This clonotype was recorded many times. V and J are TRBV3-1 and TRBJ2-3; TRBD2 matches at 11 bases. Germline loops: CDR1 LGHDT, CDR2 YNNKEL (reference sequence). CDR3 length: 15 amino acids. With 2 bases clipped from V and 6 bases from J, the junction kept 4 bases outside the gene matches. The CDR3 loop is CASSQRGLAVDTQYF. The CDR3 DNA reads TGTGCCAGCAGCCAAAGGGGACTAGCGGTTGATACGCAGTATTTT.

The J gene is TRBJ2-7, the V gene TRBV6-1; 8 bases are shared with TRBD1. V gave up 5 bases and J gave up 3 bases; unmatched junction bases: 9. The germline V gene has CDR1 MNHNS and CDR2 SASEGT. This CDR3 has 15 residues. The CDR3 loop is CASSPGQGVVYEQYF. In nucleotides, the CDR3 is TGTGCCAGCAGTCCTGGACAGGGAGTAGTCTACGAGCAGTACTTC.

There are many counts of this clonotype. The chain joins TRBV3-1 to TRBJ1-4; 7 nucleotides agree with TRBD1. With 0 bases clipped from V and 5 bases from J, the junction kept 3 bases outside the gene matches. The CDR3 loop spans 15 amino acids. The germline CDR1 and CDR2 sequences are LGHDT and YNNKEL (reference sequence). The CDR3 region is CASSQDPTGNEKLFF. The CDR3, as DNA: TGTGCCAGCAGCCAAGACCCGACAGGGAATGAAAAACTGTTTTTT.

This clonotype has a count of ten or more. The rearrangement joins TRBV6-1 to TRBJ1-2, with D possibly being TRBD1 (6 bases). With 5 bases removed from V and 3 bases from J, the gap between germline ends came to 13 bases. The CDR3 is 14 amino acids. In germline, CDR1 is MNHNS, CDR2 SASEGT. The CDR3 sequence is CASSRGQLHYGYTF. The CDR3 DNA follows: TGTGCCAGCAGTAGAGGACAGCTACACTATGGCTACACCTTC.

This clonotype was seen many times. The rearrangement uses TRBV7-9 and TRBJ2-7, with 10 bases identical to TRBD1. In germline, CDR1 is SEHNR, CDR2 FQNEAQ (reference sequence). Trimming took 5 bases from V and 2 from J; bases not matched to a gene: 9. This CDR3 has 16 residues. CDR3 nucleotide sequence: TGTGCCAGCAGCCTCCTGGGGACAGGGGCCACCTACGAGCAGTACTTC. Translation: CASSLLGTGATYEQYF.

This clonotype showed up many times. This chain joins TRBV7-2 and TRBJ2-7; D may be TRBD2 (6 bases). V lost 5 bases to trimming and J lost 5 bases, with 16 bases between them. The germline V gene has CDR1 SGHTA and CDR2 FQGNSA. There are 14 residues in the CDR3. The CDR3 reads CASSRLATPHEQYF. DNA of the CDR3: TGTGCCAGCAGCAGGCTAGCGACTCCCCACGAGCAGTACTTC.

In this sample, this clonotype turned up once. A clone one base away is much larger, so this may be a read error. This chain joins TRBV18 and TRBJ1-1, with D unclear. The CDR3 length is 13 residues. Germline V gene sequence: CDR1 KGHSH, CDR2 LQKENI. The V gene lost 2 bases and the J gene lost 7 bases, with 11 bases spanning the gap. The CDR3 bases are TGTGCCAGCTCACCAGAGGAGGGAGTTGAAGCTTTCTTT. Translation gives CASSPEEGVEAFF.

This rearrangement joins TRBV6-1 to TRBJ1-5; no reliable D call. The CDR3 has 15 amino acids. Germline V CDR1 and CDR2: MNHNS, SASEGT. Trimming pared 6 bases from V and 0 bases from J, leaving 12 bases between. CDR3 residues: CASRHQRYSNQPQHF. The CDR3 DNA sequence: TGTGCCAGCAGGCATCAACGTTATAGCAATCAGCCCCAGCATTTT.

This clonotype was picked up many times. V usage is TRBV28 and J usage is TRBJ2-1, with TRBD1 as a possible D gene (6 bases). CDR1 and CDR2 from the germline V gene are MDHEN and SYDVKM. V lost 5 bases and J lost 8, with 19 bases in between. The CDR3 loop spans 15 amino acids. The CDR3 sequence: CASSKGKGVGDEQFF. The CDR3 DNA sequence: TGTGCCAGCAGTAAAGGGAAGGGGGTGGGGGATGAGCAGTTCTTC.

This clonotype was seen ten or more times. V and J are TRBV18 and TRBJ1-1, with 7 bases that match TRBD1. Germline CDR1 and CDR2: KGHSH and LQKENI. The length of the CDR3 is 16 residues. V was pared by 3 bases and J by 4 bases, with 11 bases of the junction left unmatched. Written as DNA, the CDR3 is TGTGCCAGCTCACCGATTACAGGGGAGTCTTTCACTGAAGCTTTCTTT. Its translation: CASSPITGESFTEAFF.

This clonotype was found many times. The chain combines TRBV6-1 with TRBJ2-7; 7 bases map to TRBD1. Germline CDR1 MNHNS, CDR2 SASEGT. Trimming at V came to 7 bases and at J to 4 bases, leaving 13 bases not matched to a gene. The CDR3 has 15 amino acids. CDR3 region: CASKRQQGLPYEQYF. Here the CDR3 DNA reads TGTGCCAGCAAGCGTCAACAGGGGCTCCCATACGAGCAGTACTTC.

This clonotype showed up many times. J is TRBJ2-5 and V is TRBV24-1, with 8 bases that match TRBD1. Per the germline V gene, CDR1 is KGHDR and CDR2 is SFDVKD. CDR3 length equals 15 residues. Trimming at V came to 3 bases and at J to 4 bases, leaving 6 bases not matched to a gene. The CDR3 nucleotides are TGTGCCACCAGTGATCCCGACAGGGGAGGAGAGACCCAGTACTTC. This encodes CATSDPDRGGETQYF.

This chain uses TRBV10-1 with TRBJ2-1, with TRBD1 identical over 9 bases. Trimming cost V 4 bases and J 6 bases; bases outside gene matches: 10. There are 16 residues in the CDR3. From germline, CDR1 is WNHNN and CDR2 SYGVQD (reference sequence). The CDR3 DNA follows: TGCGCCAGCAGTGTTTGGACAGGGGACTCGGGCAATGAGCAGTTCTTC. It translates to CASSVWTGDSGNEQFF.

This clonotype was seen only a few times. V usage is TRBV6-2 or TRBV6-3 and J usage is TRBJ2-7; no clear D gene. Trimming took off 0 bases at V and 1 base at J, with 13 bases between the two ends. This CDR3 region has 16 residues. The germline V gene has CDR1 MNHEY and CDR2 SVGEGT. In nucleotides, the CDR3 is TGTGCCAGCAGTTACTCAAGACTTTCGTCTTCCTACGAGCAGTACTTC. Its translation: CASSYSRLSSSYEQYF.

This clonotype was observed at least ten times. The chain has TRBV5-1 and TRBJ2-7; either TRBD1 or TRBD2 may supply D (5 bases each). CDR3 size: 12 residues. CDR1 is SGHRS and CDR2 is YFSETQ in the germline V gene. Trimming took off 0 bases at V and 6 bases at J, with 7 bases between the two ends. CDR3 coding DNA: TGCGCCAGCAGCTTGGGGGGGATCGAGCAGTACTTC. It codes for CASSLGGIEQYF.

This chain links TRBV7-9 with TRBJ2-7; D is ambiguous. This CDR3 comprises 15 residues. Germline CDR1 is SEHNR and CDR2 is FQNEAQ (reference sequence). Trimming shortened V by 4 bases and J by 2 bases, and 15 bases separated the two germline ends. The CDR3 here is CASSSPGPSAYEQYF. In DNA, the CDR3 is TGTGCCAGCAGCTCCCCCGGACCGTCGGCCTACGAGCAGTACTTC.

This clonotype showed up many times. The J gene is TRBJ1-5, the V gene TRBV7-9; TRBD1 aligns across 8 bases. Germline-derived CDR1 and CDR2 are SEHNR and FQNEAQ (reference sequence). With V trimmed by 4 bases and J by 6 bases, 8 bases remained unmatched. The CDR3 length is 15 residues. CDR3 in amino acids: CASSSQGAVGQPQHF. The CDR3 DNA sequence: TGTGCCAGCAGCTCCCAGGGGGCAGTGGGTCAGCCCCAGCATTTT.

This clonotype occurred many times. The rearrangement uses TRBV30 and TRBJ2-7, with a tentative D call TRBD1 (5 bases). V lost 0 bases and J 8 bases, leaving 11 bases between the germline ends. The CDR3 has 12 amino acids. Germline CDR1 GTSNPN, CDR2 SVGIG (reference sequence). CDR3: CAWSVGQGKQYF. Written as DNA, the CDR3 is TGTGCCTGGAGTGTAGGTCAGGGTAAGCAGTACTTC.